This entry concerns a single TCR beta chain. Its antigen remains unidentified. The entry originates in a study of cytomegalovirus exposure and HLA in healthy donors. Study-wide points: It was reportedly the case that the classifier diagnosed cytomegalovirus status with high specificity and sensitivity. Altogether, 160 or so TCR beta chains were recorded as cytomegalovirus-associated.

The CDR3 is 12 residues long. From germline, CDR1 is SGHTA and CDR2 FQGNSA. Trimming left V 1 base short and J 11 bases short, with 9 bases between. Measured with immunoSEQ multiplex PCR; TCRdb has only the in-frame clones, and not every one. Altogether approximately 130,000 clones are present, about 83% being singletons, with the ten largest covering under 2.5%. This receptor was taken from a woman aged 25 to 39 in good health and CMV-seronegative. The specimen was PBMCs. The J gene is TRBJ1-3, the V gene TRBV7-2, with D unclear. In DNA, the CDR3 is TGTGCCAGCAGCTTAGTTCGAGGCTCCATATATTTT. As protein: CASSLVRGSIYF.